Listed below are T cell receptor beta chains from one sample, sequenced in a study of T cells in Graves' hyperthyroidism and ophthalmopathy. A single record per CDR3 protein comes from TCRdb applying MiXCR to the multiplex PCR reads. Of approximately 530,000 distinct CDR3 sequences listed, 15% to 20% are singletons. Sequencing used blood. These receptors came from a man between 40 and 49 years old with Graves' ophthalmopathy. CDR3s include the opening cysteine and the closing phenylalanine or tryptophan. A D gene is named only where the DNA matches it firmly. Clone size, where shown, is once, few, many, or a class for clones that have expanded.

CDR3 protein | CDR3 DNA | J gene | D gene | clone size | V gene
CASRSGTGPTDTQYF | TGTGCCAGCAGATCCGGGACAGGGCCCACAGATACGCAGTATTTT | TRBJ2-3 | TRBD1 | many | TRBV7-9
CSRGGLGTDTQYF | TGCAGTCGTGGGGGGCTAGGCACAGATACGCAGTATTTT | TRBJ2-3 | NA | NA | TRBV20-1
CAILYQETQYF | TGTGCCATTCTTTACCAAGAGACCCAGTACTTC | TRBJ2-5 | NA | NA | TRBV7-9
CASSPQPGGETQYF | TGCGCCAGCAGCCCCCAACCCGGGGGGGAGACCCAGTACTTC | TRBJ2-5 | TRBD2 | NA | TRBV5-1
CASRDGQGHQPQHF | TGTGCCAGCAGGGATGGACAGGGCCATCAGCCCCAGCATTTT | TRBJ1-5 | TRBD1 | once | TRBV6-1
CASIGTTHTGELFF | TGTGCCAGCATCGGGACAACCCACACCGGGGAGCTGTTTTTT | TRBJ2-2 | NA | NA | TRBV6-4
CASKLSGPGANVLTF | TGTGCCAGCAAGCTAAGTGGGCCTGGGGCCAACGTCCTGACTTTC | TRBJ2-6 | NA | many | TRBV2
CASSLGGGTYGYTF | TGTGCCAGCAGTTTGGGCGGCGGAACCTATGGCTACACCTTC | TRBJ1-2 | NA | many | TRBV28
CASSPRQGSYEQYF | TGTGCCAGCAGCCCCAGACAGGGTTCCTACGAGCAGTACTTC | TRBJ2-7 | TRBD1 | few | TRBV7-6
CAWTLHRGPAFF | TGTGCCTGGACCCTACATCGGGGTCCAGCTTTCTTT | TRBJ1-1 | NA | many | TRBV30
CASSPDRDSNQPQHF | TGTGCCAGCTCACCGGACAGGGATAGCAATCAGCCCCAGCATTTT | TRBJ1-5 | TRBD1 | many | TRBV18
CASSLEHSDTQYF | TGTGCCAGCAGCTTGGAACACTCAGATACGCAGTATTTT | TRBJ2-3 | NA | few | TRBV5-4
CASSPEEGASTDTQYF | TGTGCCAGCTCTCCCGAGGAGGGTGCTAGCACAGATACGCAGTATTTT | TRBJ2-3 | NA | many | TRBV18
CSAFSAWGSLPETQYF | TGCAGTGCTTTTTCCGCTTGGGGGAGCCTGCCAGAGACCCAGTACTTC | TRBJ2-5 | NA | NA | TRBV20-1
CASSLASGTANNSPLHF | TGTGCCAGCAGCTTAGCGTCCGGGACAGCCAATAATTCACCCCTCCACTTT | TRBJ1-6 | TRBD1 | few | TRBV7-8
CAWVGNRGGDIQYF | TGTGCCTGGGTTGGAAATCGGGGTGGTGACATTCAGTACTTC | TRBJ2-4 | NA | NA | TRBV30
CASSDSDRRYNEQFF | TGTGCCAGCAGTGACTCGGACAGAAGATACAATGAGCAGTTCTTC | TRBJ2-1 | NA | few | TRBV6-1
CASSQDGSGSSYEQYF | TGTGCCAGCAGCCAAGATGGCAGCGGTAGCTCCTACGAGCAGTACTTC | TRBJ2-7 | NA | NA | TRBV3-1
CSARGSSGAFTEAFF | TGCAGTGCTAGAGGTTCATCAGGGGCGTTCACTGAAGCTTTCTTT | TRBJ1-1 | NA | few | TRBV20-1
CASSLRGRATEAFF | TGTGCCAGCAGCTTAAGGGGCAGGGCGACTGAAGCTTTCTTT | TRBJ1-1 | NA | NA | TRBV7-9
CASSLAQGRFEQYF | TGTGCCAGCAGCTTAGCTCAGGGGAGGTTCGAGCAGTACTTC | TRBJ2-7 | NA | few | TRBV7-2
CAISELEGEATGELFF | TGTGCCATCAGTGAGTTGGAGGGAGAGGCCACCGGGGAGCTGTTTTTT | TRBJ2-2 | NA | NA | TRBV10-3
CASSLEAVSRETQYF | TGCGCCAGCAGCTTGGAGGCCGTTAGCCGGGAGACCCAGTACTTC | TRBJ2-5 | NA | few | TRBV5-1
CASSQGLAGATQYF | TGTGCCAGCAGCCAAGGACTAGCGGGGGCGACGCAGTATTTT | TRBJ2-3 | TRBD2 | NA | TRBV3-1
CSASASGLETQYF | TGCAGTGCTAGTGCTAGCGGATTAGAGACCCAGTACTTC | TRBJ2-5 | TRBD2 | many | TRBV20-1
CASSIPTINEQFF | TGTGCCAGCAGCATACCGACTATCAATGAGCAGTTCTTC | TRBJ2-1 | NA | few | TRBV7-3
CASSQRAGGPTDTQYF | TGTGCCAGCAGCCAAAGAGCGGGAGGGCCCACAGATACGCAGTATTTT | TRBJ2-3 | TRBD2 | few | TRBV3-1
CASSPGPPSHYEQYF | TGTGCCAGCAGCCCGGGACCCCCCTCCCACTACGAGCAGTACTTC | TRBJ2-7 | NA | few | TRBV6-1
CSARNIRTGGIETQYF | TGCAGTGCTAGAAATATCCGGACAGGGGGCATCGAGACCCAGTACTTC | TRBJ2-5 | TRBD1 | few | TRBV20-1
CASSQGGLQAHEQFF | TGCGCCAGCAGCCAAGGCGGCCTTCAGGCCCATGAGCAGTTCTTC | TRBJ2-1 | NA | NA | TRBV11-2
CASLLRGGSNHEQYF | TGTGCCAGCCTCCTTAGGGGGGGGAGCAACCACGAGCAGTACTTC | TRBJ2-7 | NA | NA | TRBV27
CASSLRVAGDNSPLHF | TGTGCCAGCAGCTTAAGGGTAGCAGGGGACAATTCACCCCTCCACTTT | TRBJ1-6 | NA | NA | TRBV7-3
CASRGQGSNTGELFF | TGTGCCAGCAGGGGACAGGGATCGAACACCGGGGAGCTGTTTTTT | TRBJ2-2 | TRBD1 | NA | TRBV12-3/TRBV12-4
CASRNPEGGQFF | TGTGCCAGCAGAAACCCCGAGGGGGGGCAGTTCTTC | TRBJ2-1 | NA | few | TRBV12-3/TRBV12-4
CASRGQGSYEQYF | TGTGCCAGCAGGGGACAGGGATCCTACGAGCAGTACTTC | TRBJ2-7 | TRBD1 | many | TRBV6-1
CASSDQGWIAKNIQYF | TGTGCCAGCAGTGATCAGGGGTGGATAGCCAAAAACATTCAGTACTTC | TRBJ2-4 | NA | many | TRBV2
CASTRSAGYYEQYF | TGTGCCAGCACTAGGTCGGCTGGATACTACGAGCAGTACTTC | TRBJ2-7 | NA | many | TRBV6-1
CASSLRQVNTGELFF | TGTGCCAGCAGCTTAAGGCAGGTTAACACCGGGGAGCTGTTTTTT | TRBJ2-2 | NA | many | TRBV11-2
CSARVGGRRNTIYF | TGCAGTGCTAGAGTAGGAGGACGCCGAAACACCATATATTTT | TRBJ1-3 | NA | NA | TRBV20-1
CATLWGETQYF | TGTGCAACACTCTGGGGGGAGACCCAGTACTTC | TRBJ2-5 | NA | many | TRBV7-9
CSARDPGTGHNGYTF | TGCAGTGCTAGAGATCCTGGGACAGGGCATAATGGCTACACCTTC | TRBJ1-2 | TRBD1 | few | TRBV20-1
CASSAFGAANTGELFF | TGTGCCAGCAGCGCCTTTGGGGCGGCTAACACCGGGGAGCTGTTTTTT | TRBJ2-2 | NA | NA | TRBV9
CAISDGTGGSGTEAFF | TGTGCCATCAGTGACGGGACAGGGGGCTCGGGCACTGAAGCTTTCTTT | TRBJ1-1 | TRBD1 | NA | TRBV10-3
CASSSDLAGGPDTQYF | TGTGCCAGCAGCTCCGATCTAGCGGGGGGGCCAGATACGCAGTATTTT | TRBJ2-3 | TRBD2 | many | TRBV11-2
CASSQGTSPYQETQYF | TGTGCCAGCAGCCAAGGGACTAGCCCGTACCAAGAGACCCAGTACTTC | TRBJ2-5 | TRBD2 | many | TRBV11-2
CASSFRTGGYGYTF | TGCGCCAGCAGCTTTCGGACAGGGGGCTATGGCTACACCTTC | TRBJ1-2 | TRBD1 | NA | TRBV5-1
CASSIAVYSNQPQHF | TGTGCCAGTAGTATAGCGGTTTATAGCAATCAGCCCCAGCATTTT | TRBJ1-5 | NA | few | TRBV19